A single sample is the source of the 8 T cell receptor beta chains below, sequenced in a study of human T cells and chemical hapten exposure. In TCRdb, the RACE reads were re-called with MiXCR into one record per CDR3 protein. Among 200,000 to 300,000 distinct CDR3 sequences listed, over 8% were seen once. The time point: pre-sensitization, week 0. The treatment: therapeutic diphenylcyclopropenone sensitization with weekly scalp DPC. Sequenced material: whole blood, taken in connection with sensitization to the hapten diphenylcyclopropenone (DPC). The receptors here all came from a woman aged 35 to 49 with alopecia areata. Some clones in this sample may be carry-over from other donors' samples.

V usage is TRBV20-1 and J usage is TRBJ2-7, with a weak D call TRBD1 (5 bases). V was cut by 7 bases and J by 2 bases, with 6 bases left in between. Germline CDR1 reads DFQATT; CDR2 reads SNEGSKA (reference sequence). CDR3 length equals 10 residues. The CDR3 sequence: CSGTTYEQYF. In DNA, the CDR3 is TGCAGTGGGACAACCTACGAGCAGTACTTC.

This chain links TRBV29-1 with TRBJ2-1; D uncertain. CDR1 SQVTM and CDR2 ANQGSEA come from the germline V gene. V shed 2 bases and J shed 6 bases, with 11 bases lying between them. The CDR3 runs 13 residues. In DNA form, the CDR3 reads TGCAGCGTTGAACTCTCCTTCTTCAATGAGCAGTTCTTC. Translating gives CSVELSFFNEQFF.

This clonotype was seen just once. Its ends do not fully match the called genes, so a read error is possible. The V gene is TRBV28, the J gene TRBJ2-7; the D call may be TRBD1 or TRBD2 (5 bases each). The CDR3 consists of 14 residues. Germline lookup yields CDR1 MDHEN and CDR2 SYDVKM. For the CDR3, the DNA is TGTGTCAGCAGATCGGGACCGCCTAACTACGAGCAGTACTTC. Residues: CVSRSGPPNYEQYF.

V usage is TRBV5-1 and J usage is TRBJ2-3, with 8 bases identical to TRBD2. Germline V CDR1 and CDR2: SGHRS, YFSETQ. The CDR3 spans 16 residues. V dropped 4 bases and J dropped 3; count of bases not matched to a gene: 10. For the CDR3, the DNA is TGCGCCAGCAGCCCTGGAAGCGGGAGTGGTACAGATACGCAGTATTTT. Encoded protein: CASSPGSGSGTDTQYF.

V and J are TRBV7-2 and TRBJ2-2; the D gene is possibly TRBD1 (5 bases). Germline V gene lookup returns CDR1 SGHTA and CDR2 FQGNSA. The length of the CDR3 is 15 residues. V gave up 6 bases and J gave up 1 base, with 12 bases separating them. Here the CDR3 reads CASRSGNLNTGELFF. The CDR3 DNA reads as TGTGCCAGCAGGTCAGGGAATTTGAACACCGGGGAGCTGTTTTTT.

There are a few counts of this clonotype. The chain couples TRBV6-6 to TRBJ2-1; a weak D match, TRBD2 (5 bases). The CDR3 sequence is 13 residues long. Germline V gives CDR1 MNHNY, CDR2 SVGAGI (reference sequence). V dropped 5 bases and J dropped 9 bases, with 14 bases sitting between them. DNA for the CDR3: TGTGCCAGCAGTCAACCACCAGGAGGTGAGCAGTTCTTC. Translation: CASSQPPGGEQFF.

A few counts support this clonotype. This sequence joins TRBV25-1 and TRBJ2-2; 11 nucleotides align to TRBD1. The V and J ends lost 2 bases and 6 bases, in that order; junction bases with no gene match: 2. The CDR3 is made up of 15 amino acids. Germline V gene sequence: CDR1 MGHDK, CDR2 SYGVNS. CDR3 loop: CASSEAGQGAGELFF. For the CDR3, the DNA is TGTGCCAGCAGTGAAGCGGGACAGGGGGCCGGGGAGCTGTTTTTT.

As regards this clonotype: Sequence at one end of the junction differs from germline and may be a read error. The CDR3 region has the DNA TGTGACAGCAGCTCCCAAGGCGGGGGGCTCTTTATGACTAATGAAAAACTGTTTTTT. Encoded protein: CDSSSQGGGLFMTNEKLFF. The chain carries TRBV7-8 and TRBJ1-4, with D perhaps TRBD1 (6 bases). The CDR3 runs to 19 residues. Looked up from germline, CDR1 is SGHVS and CDR2 is FQNEAQ.